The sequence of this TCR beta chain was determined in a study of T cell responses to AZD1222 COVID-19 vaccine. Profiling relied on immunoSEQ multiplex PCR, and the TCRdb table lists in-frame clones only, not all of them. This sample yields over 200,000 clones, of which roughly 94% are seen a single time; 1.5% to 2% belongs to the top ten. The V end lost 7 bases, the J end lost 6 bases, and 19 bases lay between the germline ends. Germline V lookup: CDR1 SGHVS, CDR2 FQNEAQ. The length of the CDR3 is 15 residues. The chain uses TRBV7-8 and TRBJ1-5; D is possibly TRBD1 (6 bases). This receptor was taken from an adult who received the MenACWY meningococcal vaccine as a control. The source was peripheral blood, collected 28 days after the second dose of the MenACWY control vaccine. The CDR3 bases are TGTGCCAGCACCCCCCGGGGGGGCGCGGGTCAGCCCCAGCATTTT. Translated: CASTPRGGAGQPQHF.